The next 29 T cell receptor beta chains were all read from a single sample in a study of technical replicates of blood from a few donors. The repertoire was sequenced with immunoSEQ multiplex PCR; TCRdb's copy has only in-frame clones and lacks some. The table includes more than 65,000 clones, approximately 97% detected once. The sequencing sample was made of T cells isolated from PBMCs. Receptor source: a human donor in good health.

V and J are TRBV7-6 and TRBJ2-7; D remains unclear. With 4 bases removed from V and 0 bases from J, the gap between germline ends came to 16 bases. This CDR3 is 16 amino acids long. Germline assignment: CDR1 SGHVS and CDR2 FNYEAQ. The CDR3 nucleotides read TGTGCCAGCAGCTCGCGACAAGGCCATCCCTCCTACGAGCAGTACTTC. It translates to CASSSRQGHPSYEQYF.

This chain connects TRBV15 to TRBJ2-7, with 12 positions matching TRBD1. The trim removed 1 base at V and 6 bases at J, leaving 7 bases unmatched. The germline V gene has CDR1 LNHNV and CDR2 YYDKDF (reference sequence). This CDR3 comprises 16 residues. The DNA of the CDR3 is TGTGCCACCAGCAGAGGGTCCGGGACAGGGGGCCTCGAGCAGTACTTC. Amino acid sequence: CATSRGSGTGGLEQYF.

The CDR3 spells CASSLRIAGPAYNEQFF. DNA of the CDR3: TGTGCCAGCAGCTTGAGGATAGCGGGGCCCGCCTACAATGAGCAGTTCTTC. The rearrangement links TRBV7-6 to TRBJ2-1; 8 bases align to TRBD2. Germline values: CDR1 SGHVS, CDR2 FNYEAQ. This CDR3 region has 17 residues. V shed 3 bases, J shed 2 bases, and the junction held 9 bases outside the gene matches. Full variable domain (outside the CDR3, taken from reference TRBV7-6 and TRBJ2-1): GAGVSQSPRYKVTKRGQDVALRCDPISGHVSLYWYRQALGQGPEFLTYFNYEAQQDKSGLPNDRFSAERPEGSISTLTIQRTEQRDSAMYRCASSLRIAGPAYNEQFFGPGTRLTVL.

V gene TRBV29-1 combines with J gene TRBJ1-1; 10 bases agree with TRBD1. CDR3 length: 17 amino acids. With 4 bases clipped from V and 5 bases from J, the junction kept 16 bases outside the gene matches. From germline, CDR1 is SQVTM and CDR2 ANQGSEA. In nucleotides, the CDR3 is TGCAGCGTTGTAGGGTGGAAGGGACAGGGGCCGGGGACTGAAGCTTTCTTT. This sequence encodes CSVVGWKGQGPGTEAFF.

V usage is TRBV7-9 and J usage is TRBJ2-7, with 10 nucleotides matching TRBD2. The CDR3 is 14 amino acids. The V gene's germline CDR1 is SEHNR and CDR2 FQNEAQ (reference sequence). J lost 0 bases, V lost 5 bases, and 1 base had no gene match. CDR3 loop: CASSASGSSYEQYF. The CDR3, as DNA: TGTGCCAGCAGCGCTAGCGGGAGCTCCTACGAGCAGTACTTC. Full variable domain (remainder filled in from reference TRBV7-9 and TRBJ2-7): DTGVSQNPRHKITKRGQNVTFRCDPISEHNRLYWYRQTLGQGPEFLTYFQNEAQLEKSRLLSDRFSAERPKGSFSTLEIQRTEQGDSAMYLCASSASGSSYEQYFGPGTRLTVT.

The V call is TRBV18, the J call TRBJ2-7; no firm D call. V gave up 2 bases and J gave up 5 bases, with 7 bases separating them. The CDR3 extends over 12 amino acids. Looked up from germline, CDR1 is KGHSH and CDR2 is LQKENI. The DNA of the CDR3 is TGTGCCAGCTCACCATCATCGGACGAGCAGTACTTC. It specifies CASSPSSDEQYF.

The gene calls are TRBV28 and TRBJ1-5; TRBD1 agrees at 10 bases. The V and J ends lost 4 bases and 4 bases, in that order; junction bases with no gene match: 10. The CDR3 runs 17 residues. The germline V gene has CDR1 MDHEN and CDR2 SYDVKM. CDR3 bases: TGTGCCAGCAGTTCCGACAGGGGGCGAAAGAAAAATCAGCCCCAGCATTTT. Translation: CASSSDRGRKKNQPQHF.

The rearrangement links TRBV5-1 to TRBJ1-1, with 9 positions matching TRBD1. The CDR3 has 14 residues. Germline V lookup: CDR1 SGHRS, CDR2 YFSETQ. Germline trimming cut 6 bases from V and 4 bases from J; bases unmatched to any gene: 7. The CDR3 spells CASKTGTGSTEAFF. The CDR3 DNA reads TGCGCCAGCAAGACCGGGACAGGGTCCACTGAAGCTTTCTTT.

The chain carries TRBV6-6 and TRBJ2-1; the D gene is possibly TRBD2 (5 bases). The CDR3 consists of 12 residues. V dropped 3 bases and J dropped 10 bases, with 10 bases sitting between them. CDR1 and CDR2 from the germline V gene are MNHNY and SVGAGI (reference sequence). The CDR3 here is CASSYVGKEQFF. The CDR3 nucleotides read TGTGCCAGCAGTTATGTCGGGAAGGAGCAGTTCTTC.

The chain is built from TRBV5-8 and TRBJ1-5; D is unresolved. V dropped 2 bases and J dropped 3 bases, with 9 bases sitting between them. This CDR3 region has 14 residues. CDR1 is SGHTS, CDR2 YDEGEE, per germline. The CDR3 is CASSFWQINQPQHF. DNA for the CDR3: TGTGCCAGCAGCTTTTGGCAGATCAATCAGCCCCAGCATTTT.

In this sample, this clone turned up once. The genes are TRBV4-1 and TRBJ2-1, with TRBD2 matching 8 bases. The CDR3 loop spans 16 amino acids. Trimming took 6 bases from V and 6 from J; bases not matched to a gene: 13. Looked up from germline, CDR1 is MGHRA and CDR2 is YSYEKL. CDR3: CASRSPREGLRNEQFF. In DNA, the CDR3 is TGCGCCAGCAGATCGCCTCGGGAGGGCCTCCGCAATGAGCAGTTCTTC.

The rearrangement uses TRBV19 and TRBJ1-1; TRBD1 agrees at 8 bases. This CDR3 has 13 amino acids. Unmatched junction bases numbered 5, after V lost 6 bases and J lost 5 bases. CDR1 and CDR2 from the germline V gene are LNHDA and SQIVND (reference sequence). In DNA, the CDR3 is TGTGCCAGTAGGCCGGGACAGGCTACTGAAGCTTTCTTT. This gives the protein CASRPGQATEAFF.

The genes are TRBV5-1 and TRBJ2-3; 10 nucleotides line up with TRBD2. The CDR3 contains 16 residues. CDR1 SGHRS and CDR2 YFSETQ come from the germline V gene. Losses at the gene ends were 0 bases for V and 2 bases for J; bases not matched to a gene: 3. The chain's CDR3 is CASSLELAGDTDTQYF. The CDR3 bases are TGCGCCAGCAGCTTGGAGCTAGCGGGGGACACAGATACGCAGTATTTT.

This chain joins TRBV5-6 and TRBJ1-2; D might be TRBD1 (5 bases). The germline V gene encodes CDR1 SGHDT and CDR2 YYEEEE. There are 11 residues in the CDR3. V shed 3 bases and J shed 8 bases, with 8 bases lying between them. As DNA, the CDR3 is TGTGCCAGCAGCTCTACAGGAGGCTACACCTTC. Protein sequence: CASSSTGGYTF.

This chain links TRBV6-5 with TRBJ1-1, with no clear D. Germline lookup yields CDR1 MNHEY and CDR2 SVGAGI. The V gene lost 6 bases and the J gene lost 0 bases, with 11 bases spanning the gap. The CDR3 totals 14 residues. CDR3 amino acids: CASRGSTVNTEAFF. Written as DNA, the CDR3 is TGTGCCAGCAGAGGTTCTACAGTGAACACTGAAGCTTTCTTT.

The chain uses TRBV7-8 and TRBJ1-2, with 9 bases matching TRBD1. V gave up 5 bases and J gave up 4 bases; unmatched junction bases: 5. Per germline, CDR1 SGHVS and CDR2 FQNEAQ. The CDR3 has 14 residues. The CDR3 spells CASSVRDRAYGYTF. The CDR3 coding sequence is TGTGCCAGCAGCGTCCGGGACAGGGCCTATGGCTACACCTTC.

J is TRBJ2-7 and V is TRBV6-5; no clear D gene. The germline V and J ends were trimmed by 7 bases and 2 bases, with 18 bases remaining between them. This CDR3 comprises 15 residues. In germline, CDR1 is MNHEY, CDR2 SVGAGI. The chain's CDR3 is CASTSYRIEAYEQYF. CDR3 nucleotide sequence: TGTGCCAGCACGTCTTACCGCATTGAGGCCTACGAGCAGTACTTC.

The gene calls are TRBV25-1 and TRBJ2-7, with TRBD2 matching 9 bases. Germline-derived CDR1 and CDR2 are MGHDK and SYGVNS. This CDR3 is built from 17 residues. Trimming removed 6 bases from V and 1 base from J; junction bases left unmatched: 13. The CDR3 reads CASRRTSVLFGSYEQYF. The CDR3 DNA sequence: TGTGCCAGCAGAAGGACTAGCGTCCTTTTCGGGTCCTACGAGCAGTACTTC.

This sequence joins TRBV7-3 and TRBJ1-1, with D possibly TRBD1 on 5 matching bases. Germline CDR1 SGHTA, CDR2 FQGTGA. The CDR3 loop spans 13 amino acids. Trimming stripped 5 bases from V and 4 bases from J, with 11 bases between. CDR3 nucleotides: TGTGCCAGCAGCCCAGGGTATGGCACTGAAGCTTTCTTT. This codes for CASSPGYGTEAFF.

The chain employs TRBV6-5 and TRBJ1-1; D is unclear. This CDR3 comprises 14 residues. V lost 5 bases and J lost 5, with 15 bases in between. From germline, CDR1 is MNHEY and CDR2 SVGAGI. CDR3 sequence reads: CASSASPGLTEAFF. The CDR3 DNA sequence: TGTGCCAGCAGTGCAAGTCCTGGGCTTACTGAAGCTTTCTTT.

The chain carries TRBV18 and TRBJ1-2; 9 bases agree with TRBD1. The CDR3 spans 16 residues. V shed 6 bases, J shed 8 bases, and the junction held 16 bases outside the gene matches. Germline CDR1 and CDR2: KGHSH and LQKENI. The CDR3 region is CASSRAGTGFSRGYTF. CDR3 bases: TGTGCCAGCTCTCGGGCCGGGACAGGGTTCTCAAGGGGCTACACCTTC.

V gene TRBV11-3 combines with J gene TRBJ1-1, with D possibly TRBD1 on 5 matching bases. The CDR3 has 16 residues. CDR1 is SGHNT and CDR2 is YENEEA in the germline V gene. The V and J ends lost 5 bases and 1 base respectively, with 17 bases between them. The CDR3 is CASSPLGVTGNTEAFF. In DNA form, the CDR3 reads TGTGCCAGCAGCCCATTAGGGGTTACAGGGAACACTGAAGCTTTCTTT.

This clone was seen just once. The chain couples TRBV6-5 to TRBJ2-7, with D perhaps matching TRBD1 (6 bases). The CDR3 consists of 12 residues. CDR1 and CDR2 from the germline V gene are MNHEY and SVGAGI. Between the trimmed V and J ends, which lost 6 bases and 4 bases, there was a span of 10 bases. The CDR3 is CASRPTGYEQYF. In nucleotides, the CDR3 is TGTGCCAGCAGACCGACAGGTTACGAGCAGTACTTC.

The chain combines TRBV5-6 with TRBJ2-6, with 7 bases that match TRBD1. This CDR3 contains 15 residues. In germline, CDR1 is SGHDT, CDR2 YYEEEE. V shed 4 bases and J 0 bases; nucleotides not matched to a gene: 1. CDR3 nucleotides: TGTGCCAGCAGCCCAGGGGGCTCTGGGGCCAACGTCCTGACTTTC. Protein product: CASSPGGSGANVLTF.

The CDR3 region has the DNA TGTGCCAGCAGCTTAGGGTGGGGGACAGGGGAAAGCTACGAGCAGTACTTC. This encodes CASSLGWGTGESYEQYF. This rearrangement joins TRBV7-2 to TRBJ2-7; 10 nucleotides match TRBD1. The CDR3 is 17 amino acids. Germline-derived CDR1 and CDR2 are SGHTA and FQGNSA. The junction had 9 bases not matched to a gene; V was cut back by 1 base and J by 3 bases.

The chain uses TRBV28 and TRBJ1-2; D is unclear. The CDR3 has 12 amino acids. CDR1 and CDR2 from the germline V gene are MDHEN and SYDVKM. V was trimmed by 3 bases and J by 7 bases, leaving 9 bases between them. The CDR3 DNA sequence: TGTGCCAGCAGTTTGGAGGGATCTGGCTACACCTTC. This codes for CASSLEGSGYTF.

The chain joins TRBV6-6 to TRBJ2-2; possible D gene TRBD2, 6 bases. V was trimmed by 8 bases and J by 6 bases, leaving 13 bases between them. CDR3 length equals 13 residues. Germline V gives CDR1 MNHNY, CDR2 SVGAGI (reference sequence). In DNA form, the CDR3 reads TGTGCCAGCTTGCCCTGGGAGGCCGGGGAGCTGTTTTTT. Translation: CASLPWEAGELFF.

V usage is TRBV15 and J usage is TRBJ2-7; 7 bases line up with TRBD2. V trimming: 5 bases; J trimming: 7 bases; junction bases outside the gene matches: 14. This CDR3 is built from 15 residues. Germline-derived CDR1 and CDR2 are LNHNV and YYDKDF (reference sequence). CDR3 amino acids: CATSPSWASGEEQYF. As DNA, the CDR3 is TGTGCCACCAGCCCTAGCTGGGCTAGCGGCGAGGAGCAGTACTTC.

The V and J genes are TRBV5-1 and TRBJ2-4; the match to TRBD1 covers 9 bases. Germline V gene data show CDR1 as SGHRS and CDR2 as YFSETQ. The CDR3 loop spans 23 amino acids. The V and J ends lost 4 bases and 1 base, in that order; junction bases with no gene match: 27. CDR3 DNA: TGCGCCAGCAGCAATCCCTCTTCGAGTACAGGACAGGGGATACCCCTGGCCAAAAACATTCAGTACTTC. This gives the protein CASSNPSSSTGQGIPLAKNIQYF.